The 19 T cell receptor beta chains below come from one sample, sequenced in a study of graft-versus-host responses after intestinal transplantation (dated by TCRdb to about 2021). This specimen's time point label, interpreted: cells obtained before transplantation from donor or recipient. Library prep was done by the immunoSEQ multiplex PCR assay. TCRdb's version of the immuneACCESS table is confined to in-frame rearrangements and falls short of the full clone set. An unresolved V gene accounts for under half of the shortfall where checked; the remainder is of unknown origin. The sample profile shows some 92,000 clones; 92% of them were found once. Of the sample, about 0.28% is held by the ten largest clones. The antigens of these receptors remain unknown. Sequences were derived from unstimulated CD4+ T cells sorted from spleen or lymph node cells, sampled before intestinal transplant. The receptors come from a human donor who received an intestinal transplant.

This chain connects TRBV12-2 to TRBJ2-5; the DNA was not used to check the table's D call, TRBD2. TRBV12-2 is shown as a pseudogene. The CDR3 length is 20 residues. As DNA, the CDR3 is TGTGCAAGTCGCTTAGCGCGGGGGACTAGCCTCCTTATGGAGCAAGAGACCCAGTACTTC. Residues: CASRLARGTSLLMEQETQYF.

The chain uses TRBV4-1 and TRBJ2-7, with 12 bases identical to TRBD2. CDR1 and CDR2 (germline): MGHRA, YSYEKL. V dropped 3 bases and J dropped 1; count of bases not matched to a gene: 4. CDR3 length equals 16 residues. The DNA for the CDR3 is TGCGCCAGCAGCCACCCCGGACTAGCGGGATCCTACGAGCAGTACTTC. Residues: CASSHPGLAGSYEQYF.

In its sample, this clone was seen a few times. The chain uses TRBV7-2 and TRBJ2-3; a possible D gene is TRBD2 (6 bases). The CDR3 has 14 residues. Germline V CDR1 and CDR2: SGHTA, FQGNSA. Trimming took off 6 bases at V and 0 bases at J, with 10 bases between the two ends. CDR3 nucleotide sequence: TGTGCCAGCAGAGGCGGGACTAGCACAGATACGCAGTATTTT. Translated: CASRGGTSTDTQYF. Using reference TRBV7-2 and TRBJ2-3 for the parts outside the CDR3, the full variable domain is GAGVSQSPSNKVTEKGKDVELRCDPISGHTALYWYRQSLGQGLEFLIYFQGNSAPDKSGLPSDRFSAERTGGSVSTLTIQRTQQEDSAVYLCASRGGTSTDTQYFGPGTRLTVL.

The gene calls are TRBV28 and TRBJ2-5, with TRBD2 identical over 8 bases. The end of the DNA is better explained by TRBJ2-7, so the J call may be wrong. CDR1 is MDHEN, CDR2 SYDVKM, per germline. The CDR3 loop spans 15 amino acids. The CDR3 protein is CASSLPGTRGYEQYF. The DNA for the CDR3 is TGTGCCAGCAGTTTACCCGGGACTAGAGGGTACGAGCAGTACTTC.

The CDR3 protein is CASSFWGKAEAFF. DNA for the CDR3: TGTGCCAGCAGTTTCTGGGGTAAGGCTGAAGCTTTCTTT. This chain links TRBV28 with TRBJ1-1; D is undetermined. Germline loops: CDR1 MDHEN, CDR2 SYDVKM. Trimming removed 3 bases from V and 6 bases from J, with 11 bases in between. This CDR3 spans 13 amino acids.

The chain links TRBV18 to TRBJ2-5; D is unclear. The tail of the sequence fits TRBJ2-7 better, so the J call may be wrong. Germline V gives CDR1 KGHSH, CDR2 LQKENI. The CDR3 has 15 amino acids. CDR3 in DNA: TGTGCCAGCTCACCACGATGGACGGATGCCTACGAGCAGTACTTC. This encodes CASSPRWTDAYEQYF.

This chain connects TRBV9 to TRBJ2-1; 8 bases are shared with TRBD1. CDR3 length: 15 residues. CDR1 SGDLS and CDR2 YYNGEE come from the germline V gene. V lost 2 bases, J lost 3 bases, and 4 bases stayed unmatched. CDR3 region: CASSVGDRSYNEQFF. As DNA, the CDR3 is TGTGCCAGCAGCGTTGGGGACAGGAGCTACAATGAGCAGTTCTTC.

The V gene is TRBV7-9, the J gene TRBJ2-7; the match to TRBD2 covers 12 bases. V lost 4 bases, J lost 4 bases, and 5 bases stayed unmatched. The CDR3 has 15 amino acids. Looked up from germline, CDR1 is SEHNR and CDR2 is FQNEAQ (reference sequence). The CDR3 sequence: CASSSGLAGKYEQYF. As DNA, the CDR3 is TGTGCCAGCAGCTCCGGACTAGCGGGAAAGTACGAGCAGTACTTC.

This clone was seen only once. The chain recombines TRBV9 with TRBJ2-3; 9 bases are a match to TRBD2. Germline lookup yields CDR1 SGDLS and CDR2 YYNGEE. V gave up 0 bases and J gave up 6 bases; unmatched junction bases: 2. The CDR3 has 14 residues. The CDR3 region is CASSVGGGADTQYF. In DNA form, the CDR3 reads TGTGCCAGCAGCGTAGGCGGGGGGGCGGATACGCAGTATTTT.

The chain couples TRBV27 to TRBJ2-2, with unresolved D. Deletions cut 5 bases from V and 1 base from J, with 5 bases between. Germline CDR1 reads MNHEY; CDR2 reads SMNVEV (reference sequence). This CDR3 comprises 13 residues. The CDR3 protein is CASSHRNTGELFF. The CDR3 bases are TGTGCCAGCAGTCACAGGAACACCGGGGAGCTGTTTTTT.

V gene TRBV6-1 combines with J gene TRBJ1-4; 7 bases align to TRBD1. The length of the CDR3 is 15 residues. Germline V gives CDR1 MNHNS, CDR2 SASEGT. Trimming cost V 7 bases and J 5 bases; bases outside gene matches: 10. The CDR3: CASTQQGTVNEKLFF. The CDR3 region has the DNA TGTGCCAGCACCCAGCAGGGGACAGTCAATGAAAAACTGTTTTTT.

This sequence joins TRBV19 and TRBJ2-4; D gene unclear. Per germline, CDR1 LNHDA and CDR2 SQIVND (reference sequence). V shed 3 bases and J shed 4 bases, with 10 bases lying between them. The CDR3 sequence is 14 residues long. The CDR3 here is CASSITGLKNIQYF. CDR3 in DNA: TGTGCCAGTAGTATTACGGGCTTGAAAAACATTCAGTACTTC.

The chain employs TRBV6-1 and TRBJ2-5, with D possibly being TRBD2 (6 bases). V lost 7 bases and J lost 7, with 19 bases in between. Germline CDR1 MNHNS, CDR2 SASEGT. This CDR3 has 14 amino acids. The CDR3 sequence is CASIGGAALGTQYF. Written as DNA, the CDR3 is TGTGCCAGCATCGGAGGGGCCGCCCTGGGGACCCAGTACTTC.

This clone was recorded once. The CDR3 nucleotides read TGCGCCAGCAGCTTGGAGGTAGCGGGGAGCACAGATACGCAGTATTTT. This sequence encodes CASSLEVAGSTDTQYF. The chain combines TRBV5-1 with TRBJ2-3; 8 nucleotides line up with TRBD2. Unmatched junction bases numbered 3, after V lost 0 bases and J lost 0 bases. Germline CDR1 reads SGHRS; CDR2 reads YFSETQ. The CDR3 consists of 16 residues. The full variable domain, with the rest looked up from reference TRBV5-1 and TRBJ2-3, is KAGVTQTPRYLIKTRGQQVTLSCSPISGHRSVSWYQQTPGQGLQFLFEYFSETQRNKGNFPGRFSGRQFSNSRSEMNVSTLELGDSALYLCASSLEVAGSTDTQYFGPGTRLTVL.

The CDR3 is CASRPGTRVTNEQFF. For the CDR3, the DNA is TGTGCCAGCAGACCCGGGACTAGAGTCACCAATGAGCAGTTCTTC. This sequence joins TRBV28 and TRBJ2-1; 8 nucleotides match TRBD2. From germline, CDR1 is MDHEN and CDR2 SYDVKM. J lost 6 bases, V lost 6 bases, and 10 bases had no gene match. This CDR3 region has 15 residues.

The sample holds one count of this clone. V gene TRBV2 combines with J gene TRBJ2-7; a possible D gene is TRBD2 (5 bases). The germline gives CDR1 SNHLY, CDR2 FYNNEI. This CDR3 spans 12 amino acids. The V gene lost 7 bases and the J gene lost 7 bases, with 14 bases spanning the gap. The CDR3 loop is CASNPGRREQYF. The CDR3 region has the DNA TGTGCCAGCAATCCCGGGCGGAGGGAGCAGTACTTC.

This rearrangement joins TRBV2 to TRBJ2-7, with 12 bases identical to TRBD2. With V trimmed by 6 bases and J by 4 bases, 1 base remained unmatched. Germline values: CDR1 SNHLY, CDR2 FYNNEI. CDR3 length: 13 amino acids. The CDR3: CASRTSGGYEQYF. The CDR3 DNA reads TGTGCCAGCAGGACTAGCGGGGGATACGAGCAGTACTTC.

The V gene is TRBV5-1, the J gene TRBJ1-4; no reliable D call. V was cut by 0 bases and J by 8 bases, with 17 bases left in between. The CDR3 contains 16 residues. The germline CDR1 and CDR2 sequences are SGHRS and YFSETQ. CDR3 sequence: CASSLAGSFGEEKLFF. CDR3 nucleotide sequence: TGCGCCAGCAGCTTGGCCGGCAGCTTCGGGGAGGAAAAACTGTTTTTT.

The chain uses TRBV11-1 and TRBJ2-7; 11 positions match TRBD2. Losses at the gene ends were 1 base for V and 1 base for J; bases not matched to a gene: 3. Looked up from germline, CDR1 is SGHAT and CDR2 is FQDESV (reference sequence). The CDR3 has 16 residues. CDR3 amino acids: CASSLDGTSGSYEQYF. The CDR3 DNA sequence: TGTGCCAGCAGCTTAGATGGGACTAGCGGTTCCTACGAGCAGTACTTC.